These 29 T cell receptor beta chains were all obtained from the same sample, sequenced in a study of blood T cell repertoires in COVID-19. Sequenced by immunoSEQ multiplex PCR; TCRdb stores in-frame clones only, minus some. Among some 100,000 clones listed, approximately 90% were seen once. What was sequenced was peripheral blood. These receptors were obtained from a woman older than 75 with active COVID-19.

This rearrangement joins TRBV27 to TRBJ2-7, with 8 bases lining up with TRBD1. CDR1 MNHEY and CDR2 SMNVEV come from the germline V gene (reference sequence). This CDR3 is 13 amino acids long. V lost 5 bases, J lost 3 bases, and 3 bases stayed unmatched. The CDR3 loop reads CASSLGTGYEQYF. CDR3 in DNA: TGTGCCAGCAGTCTCGGGACAGGCTACGAGCAGTACTTC.

The J gene is TRBJ2-1, the V gene TRBV20-1; D is undetermined. From germline, CDR1 is DFQATT and CDR2 SNEGSKA (reference sequence). Deletions cut 3 bases from V and 2 bases from J, with 14 bases between. The CDR3 has 15 amino acids. The CDR3 DNA reads TGCAGTGCTAGTCGCTTTAACGCGCCCTACAATGAGCAGTTCTTC. Amino acids: CSASRFNAPYNEQFF.

This sequence joins TRBV5-1 and TRBJ2-3; 8 bases line up with TRBD1. Trimming cost V 6 bases and J 6 bases; bases outside gene matches: 9. CDR1 and CDR2 (germline): SGHRS, YFSETQ. The length of the CDR3 is 14 residues. In DNA form, the CDR3 reads TGCGCCAGCATACTTGGGACAGGAGCGGATACGCAGTATTTT. Its translation: CASILGTGADTQYF. Variable domain in full (rest from reference TRBV5-1 and TRBJ2-3): KAGVTQTPRYLIKTRGQQVTLSCSPISGHRSVSWYQQTPGQGLQFLFEYFSETQRNKGNFPGRFSGRQFSNSRSEMNVSTLELGDSALYLCASILGTGADTQYFGPGTRLTVL.

The rearrangement joins TRBV18 to TRBJ2-2, with D perhaps matching TRBD2 (6 bases). Germline V lookup: CDR1 KGHSH, CDR2 LQKENI. This CDR3 has 13 residues. Trimming pared 4 bases from V and 7 bases from J, leaving 10 bases between. CDR3: CASSQLEGGELFF. CDR3 nucleotides: TGTGCCAGCTCACAGCTGGAGGGCGGGGAGCTGTTTTTT.

CDR3 residues: CASSQGLAAYTGELFF. In DNA form, the CDR3 reads TGTGCCAGCAGCCAAGGACTAGCGGCTTACACCGGGGAGCTGTTTTTT. The rearrangement uses TRBV27 and TRBJ2-2, with 10 nucleotides matching TRBD2. Germline V lookup: CDR1 MNHEY, CDR2 SMNVEV (reference sequence). This CDR3 contains 16 residues. The V and J ends lost 6 bases and 3 bases, in that order; junction bases with no gene match: 7.

V and J are TRBV10-3 and TRBJ2-2, with a weak D call TRBD2 (5 bases). CDR1 ENHRY and CDR2 SYGVKD come from the germline V gene. The CDR3 totals 14 residues. Trimming removed 6 bases from V and 1 base from J, with 9 bases in between. CDR3 sequence (DNA): TGTGCCATCAGACAAAGCGGGAACACCGGGGAGCTGTTTTTT. As protein: CAIRQSGNTGELFF.

The rearrangement links TRBV2 to TRBJ2-6, with TRBD2 identical over 7 bases. Germline V gene lookup returns CDR1 SNHLY and CDR2 FYNNEI. CDR3 length: 15 residues. Trimming at V came to 5 bases and at J to 1 base, leaving 2 bases not matched to a gene. CDR3 in DNA: TGTGCCAGCAGTTGGGGGGGTTCTGGGGCCAACGTCCTGACTTTC. Translation gives CASSWGGSGANVLTF.

CDR3 sequence reads: CASSTDWAEEQYF. The CDR3 DNA sequence: TGTGCCAGCAGTACGGACTGGGCTGAGGAGCAGTACTTC. The rearrangement links TRBV6-2 or TRBV6-3 to TRBJ2-7; possibly TRBD2 for D (5 bases). CDR3 length equals 13 residues. The germline CDR1 and CDR2 sequences are MNHEY and SVGEGT. V was clipped by 5 bases and J by 7 bases, with 15 bases between them.

This chain joins TRBV2 and TRBJ2-5; a possible D gene is TRBD1 (6 bases). Germline V gene lookup returns CDR1 SNHLY and CDR2 FYNNEI. The V and J ends lost 4 bases and 1 base respectively, with 7 bases between them. There are 13 residues in the CDR3. The CDR3 coding sequence is TGTGCCAGCAGTGGGACAGCCCAAGAGACCCAGTACTTC. Amino acid sequence: CASSGTAQETQYF.

This clone occurred once. The chain uses TRBV11-1 and TRBJ2-7; tentatively, D is TRBD1 (6 bases). The germline V and J ends were trimmed by 6 bases and 3 bases, with 12 bases remaining between them. This CDR3 region has 13 residues. Germline CDR1 and CDR2: SGHAT and FQDESV (reference sequence). The CDR3 nucleotides are TGTGCCAGCAGTCATACAGGGAGCTACGAGCAGTACTTC. This encodes CASSHTGSYEQYF.

The chain carries TRBV28 and TRBJ1-1; 11 nucleotides agree with TRBD1. Germline CDR1 is MDHEN and CDR2 is SYDVKM. CDR3 length: 17 amino acids. V was clipped by 5 bases and J by 1 base; unmatched bases: 9. The CDR3 reads CASSITGTGGTNTEAFF. The CDR3, as DNA: TGTGCCAGCAGTATTACCGGGACAGGGGGAACGAACACTGAAGCTTTCTTT.

J is TRBJ1-2 and V is TRBV9; D perhaps matches TRBD1 (5 bases). This CDR3 has 15 amino acids. Germline V CDR1 and CDR2: SGDLS, YYNGEE. Trimming left V 0 bases short and J 2 bases short, with 11 bases between. CDR3 DNA: TGTGCCAGCAGCGTAGAAACAGGAGGGAACTATGGCTACACCTTC. Protein sequence: CASSVETGGNYGYTF.

The V call is TRBV7-9, the J call TRBJ2-3; a possible D gene is TRBD2 (5 bases). V shed 5 bases and J shed 0 bases, with 15 bases lying between them. CDR1 is SEHNR, CDR2 FQNEAQ, per germline (reference sequence). CDR3 length equals 16 residues. The CDR3, as DNA: TGTGCCAGCAGCCCCGCGGCTTGGACTAGCACAGATACGCAGTATTTT. Amino acid sequence: CASSPAAWTSTDTQYF.

The chain recombines TRBV27 with TRBJ2-1; a possible D gene is TRBD1 (5 bases). V was shortened by 3 bases and J by 6 bases, with 12 bases between the two germline ends. This CDR3 is built from 14 residues. Germline V gene lookup returns CDR1 MNHEY and CDR2 SMNVEV (reference sequence). The CDR3 spells CASSFRRQSNEQFF. As DNA, the CDR3 is TGTGCCAGCAGTTTTAGGAGACAGTCCAATGAGCAGTTCTTC.

This clone was counted once. The chain combines TRBV15 with TRBJ2-3, with 9 bases matching TRBD1. The CDR3 consists of 15 residues. The germline V gene encodes CDR1 LNHNV and CDR2 YYDKDF (reference sequence). V was pared by 1 base and J by 5 bases, with 4 bases of the junction left unmatched. The CDR3 nucleotides read TGTGCCACCAGCAGAGGACAGGGGGGTTTAGATACGCAGTATTTT. Amino acids: CATSRGQGGLDTQYF.

The rearrangement links TRBV5-4 to TRBJ1-2, with TRBD1 matching over 7 bases. The CDR3 consists of 16 residues. The ends lost 0 bases at V and 7 bases at J; junction bases unmatched: 12. Looked up from germline, CDR1 is SGHNT and CDR2 is YYREEE (reference sequence). CDR3 protein: CASSLDPRGIGSGYTF. The CDR3 DNA sequence: TGTGCCAGCAGCTTGGACCCCAGGGGGATCGGATCTGGCTACACCTTC.

This sequence joins TRBV7-2 and TRBJ2-7, with 8 positions matching TRBD1. V gave up 0 bases and J gave up 3 bases; unmatched junction bases: 4. CDR1 and CDR2 (germline): SGHTA, FQGNSA. The CDR3 contains 15 residues. The CDR3 protein is CASSLAEGQGYEQYF. CDR3 coding DNA: TGTGCCAGCAGCTTAGCGGAAGGACAGGGCTACGAGCAGTACTTC.

This chain uses TRBV7-9 with TRBJ2-5; D uncertain. Trimming pared 2 bases from V and 1 base from J, leaving 5 bases between. From germline, CDR1 is SEHNR and CDR2 FQNEAQ (reference sequence). This CDR3 is 13 amino acids long. The CDR3, as DNA: TGTGCCAGCAGCTTAAGCCCCCAAGAGACCCAGTACTTC. This sequence encodes CASSLSPQETQYF.

The chain couples TRBV28 to TRBJ1-2; no clear D. This CDR3 comprises 15 residues. Germline V gene lookup returns CDR1 MDHEN and CDR2 SYDVKM. Trimming took off 5 bases at V and 2 bases at J, with 15 bases between the two ends. The DNA for the CDR3 is TGTGCCAGCAGTCCCCCCGGTGAATACAACTATGGCTACACCTTC. Amino acid sequence: CASSPPGEYNYGYTF.

As DNA, the CDR3 is TGTGCCAGCAGTTTCGCAGGGGCCGAGCAGTTCTTC. This encodes CASSFAGAEQFF. This chain uses TRBV27 with TRBJ2-1, with a possible D match to TRBD1 (6 bases). CDR1 and CDR2 from the germline V gene are MNHEY and SMNVEV (reference sequence). V was clipped by 3 bases and J by 10 bases, with 10 bases between them. There are 12 residues in the CDR3.

Written as DNA, the CDR3 is TGTGCCAGCAGTCGGGACAGGGGGCCTACGCGTCTGTTTTTT. Translating it yields CASSRDRGPTRLFF. This sequence joins TRBV28 and TRBJ1-4; 12 bases agree with TRBD1. CDR1 and CDR2 from the germline V gene are MDHEN and SYDVKM. The CDR3 spans 14 residues. After removal of 5 bases from V and 14 bases from J, the junction contained 9 bases not matched to a gene.

The chain links TRBV2 to TRBJ1-2; D is uncertain. Trimming removed 6 bases from V and 8 bases from J, with 10 bases in between. Germline CDR1 SNHLY, CDR2 FYNNEI. The CDR3 consists of 11 residues. CDR3 DNA sequence: TGTGCCAGCAGCGAGGGTAGGGGCTACACCTTC. Translating gives CASSEGRGYTF. Using reference TRBV2 and TRBJ1-2 for the parts outside the CDR3, the full variable domain is EPEVTQTPSHQVTQMGQEVILRCVPISNHLYFYWYRQILGQKVEFLVSFYNNEISEKSEIFDDQFSVERPDGSNFTLKIRSTKLEDSAMYFCASSEGRGYTFGSGTRLTVV.

The V call is TRBV7-2, the J call TRBJ2-3; 7 nucleotides match TRBD1. V was pared by 4 bases and J by 10 bases, with 8 bases of the junction left unmatched. CDR3 length: 13 residues. Germline CDR1 SGHTA, CDR2 FQGNSA. CDR3 in amino acids: CASSSTTGVAQYF. The CDR3 bases are TGTGCCAGCAGCTCCACCACAGGGGTTGCGCAGTATTTT.

The J gene is TRBJ2-3, the V gene TRBV27; D is undetermined. CDR1 is MNHEY, CDR2 SMNVEV, per germline (reference sequence). The V and J ends lost 2 bases and 5 bases respectively, with 8 bases between them. This CDR3 has 13 residues. The CDR3 DNA follows: TGTGCCAGCAGTTTAAGAAGCGTAGATACGCAGTATTTT. It specifies CASSLRSVDTQYF.

The chain links TRBV28 to TRBJ2-7, with D uncertain. This CDR3 spans 12 amino acids. V shed 5 bases and J shed 6 bases, with 11 bases lying between them. From germline, CDR1 is MDHEN and CDR2 SYDVKM. CDR3 loop: CASSTSPAEQYF. The CDR3 nucleotides read TGTGCCAGCAGTACGAGCCCCGCCGAGCAGTACTTC.

This sequence joins TRBV19 and TRBJ1-1, with D possibly TRBD1 on 5 matching bases. The germline V gene has CDR1 LNHDA and CDR2 SQIVND (reference sequence). With 0 bases removed from V and 4 bases from J, the gap between germline ends came to 9 bases. The CDR3 has 14 amino acids. In nucleotides, the CDR3 is TGTGCCAGTAGTATAGATGGCAGGGCCACTGAAGCTTTCTTT. Its protein product is CASSIDGRATEAFF.

CDR3 sequence: CASSHRGPSGANVLTF. Written as DNA, the CDR3 is TGTGCCAGTTCTCACAGGGGCCCAAGTGGGGCCAACGTCCTGACTTTC. The genes are TRBV19 and TRBJ2-6, with 7 bases matching TRBD1. Trimming at V came to 8 bases and at J to 3 bases, leaving 10 bases not matched to a gene. The CDR3 loop spans 16 amino acids. Per germline, CDR1 LNHDA and CDR2 SQIVND (reference sequence).

The chain uses TRBV25-1 and TRBJ2-3, with D possibly being TRBD2 (6 bases). The V gene lost 5 bases and the J gene lost 6 bases, with 21 bases spanning the gap. The CDR3 is made up of 16 amino acids. Per the germline V gene, CDR1 is MGHDK and CDR2 is SYGVNS. This CDR3 reads CASSPIGVAEEDTQYF. Here the CDR3 DNA reads TGTGCCAGCAGTCCTATCGGGGTAGCGGAGGAGGATACGCAGTATTTT.

This rearrangement joins TRBV7-9 to TRBJ2-4, with D tentatively TRBD1 (5 bases). Trimming took off 2 bases at V and 11 bases at J, with 19 bases between the two ends. Germline-derived CDR1 and CDR2 are SEHNR and FQNEAQ (reference sequence). This CDR3 contains 15 residues. The CDR3 DNA is TGTGCCAGCAGCTTAAATGACAGAAATAGTCATGTTCAGTACTTC. Translated, it gives CASSLNDRNSHVQYF.